This T cell receptor beta chain was sequenced during a study of PD-L1 blockade in urothelial cancer. The CDR3 is 15 residues long. V lost 1 base and J lost 8, with 14 bases in between. Germline V gene lookup returns CDR1 LNHNV and CDR2 YYDKDF (reference sequence). Profiling relied on immunoSEQ multiplex PCR, and the TCRdb table lists in-frame clones only, not all of them. This sample has about 100,000 clones; about 89% occur once, and the top ten carry around 0.92%. The receptor was derived from a woman older than 75 with urothelial cancer. Specimen: PBMCs, collected around atezolizumab (anti-PD-L1) treatment. The chain is built from TRBV15 and TRBJ1-4; a possible D gene is TRBD1 (5 bases). This chain's CDR3 is CATSRGENRNEKLFF. The DNA for the CDR3 is TGTGCCACCAGCAGAGGTGAGAACAGGAACGAAAAACTGTTTTTT.